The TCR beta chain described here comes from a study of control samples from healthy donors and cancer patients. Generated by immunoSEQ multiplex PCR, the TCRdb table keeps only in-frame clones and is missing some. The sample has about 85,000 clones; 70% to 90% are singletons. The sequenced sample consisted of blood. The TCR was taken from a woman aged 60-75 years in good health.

CDR3 sequence reads: CASSWSLAVQETQYF. CDR3 coding DNA: TGCGCCAGCAGCTGGTCCCTAGCGGTCCAAGAGACCCAGTACTTC. V gene TRBV5-1 combines with J gene TRBJ2-5; TRBD2 aligns across 7 bases. After removal of 3 bases from V and 1 base from J, the junction contained 6 bases not matched to a gene. This CDR3 has 15 residues. CDR1 is SGHRS and CDR2 is YFSETQ in the germline V gene.